The 3 T cell receptor beta chains presented below share a single source sample, sequenced in a study of cytomegalovirus exposure and HLA in healthy donors. The study ran its PCR with 60 Vbeta and 13 Jbeta primers. Clones were read by immunoSEQ multiplex PCR, and TCRdb kept only the in-frame ones, dropping some. The data contain about 98,000 clones, more than 60% of them seen just once; the ten biggest clones take up 9.5% to 12%. Sequencing input: PBMCs. These receptors all come from a man between 18 and 29 years old in good health and CMV-seropositive.

This clone was seen a handful of times. The chain employs TRBV2 and TRBJ1-6, with D possibly being TRBD1 (5 bases). Trimming shortened V by 7 bases and J by 10 bases, and 20 bases separated the two germline ends. Germline CDR1 reads SNHLY; CDR2 reads FYNNEI. The CDR3 contains 15 residues. The DNA of the CDR3 is TGTGCCAGCAAGGGAGGGGTAGGGAGCGGATCACCCCTCCACTTT. It yields the protein CASKGGVGSGSPLHF.

This chain connects TRBV6-1 to TRBJ1-6; no clear D. The CDR3 is 14 residues long. V was pared by 6 bases and J by 6 bases, with 12 bases between. Germline loops: CDR1 MNHNS, CDR2 SASEGT. CDR3 sequence: CASSPGGINSPLHF. The CDR3 DNA reads as TGTGCCAGCAGCCCTGGAGGGATTAATTCACCCCTCCACTTT.

This chain uses TRBV7-6 with TRBJ2-7; D perhaps matches TRBD2 (5 bases). Germline V gene sequence: CDR1 SGHVS, CDR2 FNYEAQ. CDR3 size: 15 residues. The V end was cut by 4 bases, the J end by 5 bases, with 18 bases between. The CDR3 coding sequence is TGTGCCAGCAGCTCACGAGGGCTAGCCATCGACGAGCAGTACTTC. It yields the protein CASSSRGLAIDEQYF.